The 29 T cell receptor beta chains reported below all come from one sample, sequenced in a study of Graves' ophthalmopathy and Graves' hyperthyroidism. Using RNA transcripts, the TCR beta CDR3 regions were amplified. HTBI primers served in a first-round RT-PCR, which a second-round multiplex PCR followed. TCRdb independently ran MiXCR on the multiplex PCR reads; one entry per CDR3 protein. The sample has roughly 400,000 distinct CDR3 sequences, approximately 20% seen once. The sequencing input was peripheral blood. The receptor source for this set is a woman aged 18-29 years with Graves' ophthalmopathy.

This clonotype was picked up many times. The gene calls are TRBV15 and TRBJ1-5; 8 bases are shared with TRBD1. CDR1 is LNHNV, CDR2 YYDKDF, per germline (reference sequence). Trimming cost V 3 bases and J 0 bases; bases outside gene matches: 13. The CDR3 length is 19 residues. CDR3 DNA: TGTGCCACCAGCAGGTCGACAGGGGATTGGGAACATAGCAATCAGCCCCAGCATTTT. It is translated as CATSRSTGDWEHSNQPQHF.

This clonotype occurred many times. V gene TRBV20-1 combines with J gene TRBJ2-7; tentatively, D is TRBD1 (6 bases). Trimming pared 6 bases from V and 0 bases from J, leaving 9 bases between. The CDR3 has 12 residues. Germline V gene sequence: CDR1 DFQATT, CDR2 SNEGSKA (reference sequence). Here the CDR3 reads CSAYRASYEQYF. CDR3 coding DNA: TGCAGTGCCTACAGGGCCTCCTACGAGCAGTACTTC.

This clonotype was recorded many times. The chain is built from TRBV19 and TRBJ1-1; no clear D. From germline, CDR1 is LNHDA and CDR2 SQIVND (reference sequence). The CDR3 extends over 15 amino acids. Trimming removed 8 bases at V and 0 bases at J, with 16 bases between. CDR3 nucleotides: TGTGCCAGTCATCAAGGCGGGTCCATGAACACTGAAGCTTTCTTT. Its translation is CASHQGGSMNTEAFF.

The chain recombines TRBV28 with TRBJ2-7, with 7 bases identical to TRBD2. From germline, CDR1 is MDHEN and CDR2 SYDVKM. CDR3 length equals 15 residues. V shed 5 bases and J 6 bases; nucleotides not matched to a gene: 13. CDR3 coding DNA: TGTGCCAGCAGTCCGCTGTGGGCGGGAGATGCCGAGCAGTACTTC. Translating gives CASSPLWAGDAEQYF.

The chain recombines TRBV27 with TRBJ2-5; 7 bases line up with TRBD1. The germline V gene encodes CDR1 MNHEY and CDR2 SMNVEV (reference sequence). The CDR3 sequence is 14 residues long. With 4 bases clipped from V and 5 bases from J, the junction kept 7 bases outside the gene matches. The CDR3 loop is CASSSMTGWETQYF. CDR3 in DNA: TGTGCCAGCAGTTCGATGACAGGGTGGGAGACCCAGTACTTC.

This clonotype appeared many times. This chain links TRBV19 with TRBJ2-7, with 7 bases that match TRBD1. Germline CDR1 LNHDA, CDR2 SQIVND (reference sequence). This CDR3 spans 14 amino acids. Trimming took 11 bases from V and 1 from J; bases not matched to a gene: 11. The CDR3 loop is CAPIPGQRSYEQYF. CDR3 nucleotide sequence: TGTGCCCCTATCCCGGGACAGCGGTCCTACGAGCAGTACTTC. Complete variable domain (other parts from reference TRBV19 and TRBJ2-7): DGGITQSPKYLFRKEGQNVTLSCEQNLNHDAMYWYRQDPGQGLRLIYYSQIVNDFQKGDIAEGYSVSREKKESFPLTVTSAQKNPTAFYLCAPIPGQRSYEQYFGPGTRLTVT.

This clonotype was picked up many times. J is TRBJ2-5 and V is TRBV7-9; D gene uncertain. Germline CDR1 and CDR2: SEHNR and FQNEAQ (reference sequence). V lost 5 bases to trimming and J lost 10 bases, with 17 bases between them. This CDR3 is 13 amino acids long. The CDR3 nucleotides are TGTGCCAGCAGCCAAGGGATAGGGAATGTCCAGTACTTC. Translating gives CASSQGIGNVQYF. Variable domain in full (rest from reference TRBV7-9 and TRBJ2-5): DTGVSQNPRHKITKRGQNVTFRCDPISEHNRLYWYRQTLGQGPEFLTYFQNEAQLEKSRLLSDRFSAERPKGSFSTLEIQRTEQGDSAMYLCASSQGIGNVQYFGPGTRLLVL.

Many counts were recorded for this clonotype. The V gene is TRBV19, the J gene TRBJ2-7; D is possibly TRBD2 (7 bases). This CDR3 contains 13 residues. CDR1 is LNHDA, CDR2 SQIVND, per germline (reference sequence). The V gene lost 6 bases and the J gene lost 7 bases, with 16 bases spanning the gap. DNA for the CDR3: TGTGCCAGTAGCGTCGGGGGGACAAGTGAGCAGTACTTC. Translated, it gives CASSVGGTSEQYF.

This clonotype was seen many times. V and J are TRBV6-1 and TRBJ2-7; tentatively, D is TRBD1 or TRBD2 (5 bases each). Germline V gene data show CDR1 as MNHNS and CDR2 as SASEGT. V lost 4 bases and J lost 3, with 19 bases in between. The CDR3 covers 16 residues. The CDR3 reads CASSGPTGTVLYEQYF. CDR3 sequence (DNA): TGTGCCAGCAGTGGCCCCACCGGGACGGTACTCTACGAGCAGTACTTC.

This clonotype showed up many times. The rearrangement uses TRBV30 and TRBJ1-1; D is ambiguous. This CDR3 has 13 residues. CDR1 and CDR2 (germline): GTSNPN, SVGIG (reference sequence). Trimming took off 4 bases at V and 1 base at J, with 10 bases between the two ends. The CDR3 region has the DNA TGTGCCTGGAAAATGAGAGAGAACACTGAAGCTTTCTTT. This gives the protein CAWKMRENTEAFF.

This clonotype has at least ten counts. This sequence may be a read error, since a much larger clone differs from it by one base. This sequence joins TRBV11-1 and TRBJ2-5, with 7 bases matching TRBD1. The V and J ends lost 3 bases and 3 bases, in that order; junction bases with no gene match: 1. Germline V gene data show CDR1 as SGHAT and CDR2 as FQDESV (reference sequence). The CDR3 consists of 13 residues. The CDR3 region is CASSFGTEETQYF. DNA for the CDR3: TGTGCCAGCAGCTTCGGGACAGAAGAGACCCAGTACTTC.

This clonotype has a count of ten or more. The chain carries TRBV19 and TRBJ1-5; maybe TRBD1 (6 bases). The CDR3 spans 15 residues. V was clipped by 7 bases and J by 4 bases, with 17 bases between them. Germline CDR1 reads LNHDA; CDR2 reads SQIVND (reference sequence). CDR3 in amino acids: CASTPIGQRNQPQHF. The CDR3 DNA is TGTGCCAGTACCCCCATCGGACAGCGAAATCAGCCCCAGCATTTT.

This clonotype was found a few times. CDR3 in amino acids: CASSRTDSGQETQYF. The CDR3 DNA sequence: TGTGCCAGCTCACGAACGGACAGCGGGCAAGAGACCCAGTACTTC. The chain uses TRBV18 and TRBJ2-5, with D perhaps TRBD1 or TRBD2 (6 bases each). Trimming removed 4 bases from V and 2 bases from J, with 14 bases in between. This CDR3 has 15 residues. From germline, CDR1 is KGHSH and CDR2 LQKENI.

This clonotype was counted ten times or more. This rearrangement joins TRBV14 to TRBJ2-2; a possible D gene is TRBD2 (5 bases). Germline CDR1 is SGHDN and CDR2 is FVKESK. The CDR3 has 17 residues. V was clipped by 4 bases and J by 2 bases, with 17 bases between them. The CDR3 protein is CASSREIGLVNTGELFF. CDR3 DNA: TGTGCCAGCAGCCGAGAGATAGGACTGGTCAACACCGGGGAGCTGTTTTTT. Complete variable domain (other parts from reference TRBV14 and TRBJ2-2): EAGVTQFPSHSVIEKGQTVTLRCDPISGHDNLYWYRRVMGKEIKFLLHFVKESKQDESGMPNNRFLAERTGGTYSTLKVQPAELEDSGVYFCASSREIGLVNTGELFFGEGSRLTVL.

A few counts support this clonotype. The chain is built from TRBV13 and TRBJ2-5, with no clear D. Trimming took 4 bases from V and 4 from J, leaving 10 bases between them. Per germline, CDR1 PRHDT and CDR2 FYEKMQ (reference sequence). The CDR3 spans 13 residues. CDR3 nucleotides: TGTGCCAGCAGCTGGCGTCTAGGAGAGACCCAGTACTTC. Protein product: CASSWRLGETQYF.

The V gene is TRBV6-1, the J gene TRBJ2-5; TRBD2 agrees at 7 bases. CDR3 size: 15 residues. The ends lost 6 bases at V and 5 bases at J; junction bases unmatched: 12. Germline V gives CDR1 MNHNS, CDR2 SASEGT. Here the CDR3 DNA reads TGTGCCAGCAGCGTGCGACTAGCTAATCGGGAGACCCAGTACTTC. This sequence encodes CASSVRLANRETQYF.

This clonotype showed up many times. The chain employs TRBV19 and TRBJ1-1, with D unresolved. This CDR3 comprises 13 residues. Germline loops: CDR1 LNHDA, CDR2 SQIVND (reference sequence). Trimming removed 3 bases at V and 0 bases at J, with 5 bases between. CDR3 loop: CASSMVVNTEAFF. CDR3 DNA: TGTGCCAGTAGTATGGTGGTGAACACTGAAGCTTTCTTT. The full variable domain, completed using reference TRBV19 and TRBJ1-1, is DGGITQSPKYLFRKEGQNVTLSCEQNLNHDAMYWYRQDPGQGLRLIYYSQIVNDFQKGDIAEGYSVSREKKESFPLTVTSAQKNPTAFYLCASSMVVNTEAFFGQGTRLTVV.

This clonotype was observed many times. This chain links TRBV5-5 with TRBJ2-2; the D is unclear. V gave up 0 bases and J gave up 6 bases, with 12 bases separating them. Germline CDR1 reads SGHKS; CDR2 reads YYEKEE (reference sequence). This CDR3 region has 15 residues. Here the CDR3 reads CASSLEGIPPGELFF. In DNA form, the CDR3 reads TGTGCCAGCAGCTTGGAGGGCATTCCCCCCGGGGAGCTGTTTTTT.

This clonotype showed up many times. V is TRBV5-1 and J is TRBJ1-1, with D possibly being TRBD1 (5 bases). The V end lost 6 bases, the J end lost 4 bases, and 13 bases lay between the germline ends. CDR3 length: 13 residues. CDR1 is SGHRS and CDR2 is YFSETQ in the germline V gene. CDR3 sequence: CASTRDFGTEAFF. CDR3 nucleotide sequence: TGCGCCAGCACTCGGGACTTCGGCACTGAAGCTTTCTTT.

This clonotype has a count of ten or more. The chain recombines TRBV11-2 with TRBJ2-7, with 8 bases fitting TRBD2. Trimming took 1 base from V and 2 from J; bases not matched to a gene: 4. CDR1 SGHAT and CDR2 FQNNGV come from the germline V gene. The CDR3 runs to 15 residues. Here the CDR3 reads CASSLVPGLAYEQYF. The CDR3 nucleotides read TGTGCCAGCAGCTTAGTTCCGGGACTAGCCTACGAGCAGTACTTC.

The table lists this clonotype with many counts. V is TRBV27 and J is TRBJ1-1; D is unresolved. The germline V gene has CDR1 MNHEY and CDR2 SMNVEV (reference sequence). CDR3 length: 12 amino acids. V was clipped by 11 bases and J by 0 bases, with 10 bases between them. CDR3 loop: CASGYMNTEAFF. CDR3 nucleotides: TGTGCCTCCGGATACATGAACACTGAAGCTTTCTTT.

Ten or more counts support this clonotype. The chain employs TRBV9 and TRBJ1-1; 7 bases are shared with TRBD1. The germline CDR1 and CDR2 sequences are SGDLS and YYNGEE. Trimming took 0 bases from V and 7 from J; bases not matched to a gene: 6. There are 14 residues in the CDR3. The CDR3 protein is CASSVAGGGLEAFF. CDR3 bases: TGTGCCAGCAGCGTAGCGGGAGGGGGCCTTGAAGCTTTCTTT.

This clonotype was picked up many times. This chain joins TRBV12-3 or TRBV12-4 and TRBJ1-2; D unclear. The CDR3 has 16 residues. The V end lost 5 bases, the J end lost 2 bases, and 18 bases lay between the germline ends. The CDR3 reads CASSPGKGRRNYGYTF. For the CDR3, the DNA is TGTGCCAGCAGTCCGGGGAAGGGCAGGAGAAACTATGGCTACACCTTC.

This clonotype showed up many times. The V gene is TRBV28, the J gene TRBJ1-1; the D is unclear. CDR1 and CDR2 from the germline V gene are MDHEN and SYDVKM. The length of the CDR3 is 10 residues. V lost 8 bases, J lost 11 bases, and 12 bases lay in between. The CDR3 DNA sequence: TGTGCCAGCTTTGGGGAGGCCGCTTTCTTT. It encodes CASFGEAAFF.

The V call is TRBV28, the J call TRBJ2-5, with 12 bases fitting TRBD2. The CDR3 totals 16 residues. Per the germline V gene, CDR1 is MDHEN and CDR2 is SYDVKM. Trimming at V came to 7 bases and at J to 5 bases, leaving 11 bases not matched to a gene. The CDR3 is CASISSGGASAETQYF. CDR3 sequence (DNA): TGTGCCAGCATCTCTAGCGGGGGGGCCTCGGCGGAGACCCAGTACTTC.

V gene TRBV6-1 combines with J gene TRBJ1-1; 7 nucleotides align to TRBD1. The CDR3 is 17 amino acids. V trimming: 2 bases; J trimming: 3 bases; junction bases outside the gene matches: 12. From germline, CDR1 is MNHNS and CDR2 SASEGT. The CDR3 bases are TGTGCCAGCAGTGAAATCGGGATGTGGCAGGGGGACACTGAAGCTTTCTTT. This translates into CASSEIGMWQGDTEAFF.

This clonotype was found many times. The rearrangement uses TRBV10-3 and TRBJ1-2, with D perhaps TRBD1 (6 bases). The CDR3 is 12 residues long. V dropped 4 bases and J dropped 5 bases, with 8 bases sitting between them. CDR1 is ENHRY, CDR2 SYGVKD, per germline. CDR3 coding DNA: TGTGCCATCAGTGCAACAGGGTATGGCTACACCTTC. This translates into CAISATGYGYTF.

This clonotype was detected many times. The genes are TRBV11-2 and TRBJ2-2, with 7 positions matching TRBD1. Germline CDR1 is SGHAT and CDR2 is FQNNGV. V shed 4 bases and J 3 bases; nucleotides not matched to a gene: 11. The CDR3 consists of 17 residues. CDR3 DNA sequence: TGTGCCAGCAGCTCCCCTGTCGGACAGGACGACACCGGGGAGCTGTTTTTT. Protein product: CASSSPVGQDDTGELFF.

Ten or more counts support this clonotype. This rearrangement joins TRBV29-1 to TRBJ2-3; the match to TRBD2 covers 11 bases. Germline CDR1 reads SQVTM; CDR2 reads ANQGSEA. V lost 6 bases to trimming and J lost 6 bases; unmatched junction nucleotides: 5. The CDR3 contains 13 residues. The CDR3 loop reads CSVYTSGGDTQYF. In DNA form, the CDR3 reads TGCAGCGTCTATACTAGCGGGGGCGATACGCAGTATTTT.